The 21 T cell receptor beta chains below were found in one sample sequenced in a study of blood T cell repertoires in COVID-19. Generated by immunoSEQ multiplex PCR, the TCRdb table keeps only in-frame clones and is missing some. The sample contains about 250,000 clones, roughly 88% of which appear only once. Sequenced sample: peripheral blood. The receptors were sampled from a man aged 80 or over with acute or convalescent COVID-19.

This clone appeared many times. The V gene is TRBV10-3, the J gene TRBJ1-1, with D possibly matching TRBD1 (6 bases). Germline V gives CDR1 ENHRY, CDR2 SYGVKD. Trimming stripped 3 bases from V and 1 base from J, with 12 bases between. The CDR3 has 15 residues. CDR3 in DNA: TGTGCCATCAGTGATCCGGGACACCCGAACACTGAAGCTTTCTTT. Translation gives CAISDPGHPNTEAFF.

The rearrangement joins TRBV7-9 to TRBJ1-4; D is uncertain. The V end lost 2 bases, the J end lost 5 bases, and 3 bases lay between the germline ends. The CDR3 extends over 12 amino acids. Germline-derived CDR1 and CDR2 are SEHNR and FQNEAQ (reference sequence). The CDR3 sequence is CASSLQNEKLFF. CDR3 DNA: TGTGCCAGCAGCTTACAAAATGAAAAACTGTTTTTT.

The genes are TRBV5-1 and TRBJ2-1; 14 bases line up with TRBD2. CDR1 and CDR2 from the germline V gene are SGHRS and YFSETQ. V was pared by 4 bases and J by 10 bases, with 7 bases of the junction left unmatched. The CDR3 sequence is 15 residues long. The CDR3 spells CASSPGLAGVGEQFF. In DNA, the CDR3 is TGCGCCAGCAGCCCGGGACTAGCGGGGGTAGGGGAGCAGTTCTTC.

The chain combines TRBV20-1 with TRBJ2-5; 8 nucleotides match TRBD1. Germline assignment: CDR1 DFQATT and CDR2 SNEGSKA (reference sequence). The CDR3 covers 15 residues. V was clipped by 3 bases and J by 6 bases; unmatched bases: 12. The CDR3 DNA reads TGCAGTGCTAGTTTCCGGACAGGGAGTAGACAGACCCAGTACTTC. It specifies CSASFRTGSRQTQYF.

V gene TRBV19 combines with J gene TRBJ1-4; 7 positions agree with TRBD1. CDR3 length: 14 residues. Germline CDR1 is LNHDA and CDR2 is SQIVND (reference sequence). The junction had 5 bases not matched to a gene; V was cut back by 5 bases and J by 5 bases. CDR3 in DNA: TGTGCCAGTAGTGCGACAGGGAAAAATGAAAAACTGTTTTTT. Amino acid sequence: CASSATGKNEKLFF. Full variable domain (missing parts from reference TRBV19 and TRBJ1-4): DGGITQSPKYLFRKEGQNVTLSCEQNLNHDAMYWYRQDPGQGLRLIYYSQIVNDFQKGDIAEGYSVSREKKESFPLTVTSAQKNPTAFYLCASSATGKNEKLFFGSGTQLSVL.

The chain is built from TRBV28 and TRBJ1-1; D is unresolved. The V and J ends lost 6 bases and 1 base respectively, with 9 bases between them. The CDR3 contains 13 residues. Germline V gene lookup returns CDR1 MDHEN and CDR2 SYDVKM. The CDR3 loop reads CASRPPGNTEAFF. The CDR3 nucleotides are TGTGCCAGCAGGCCGCCGGGGAACACTGAAGCTTTCTTT.

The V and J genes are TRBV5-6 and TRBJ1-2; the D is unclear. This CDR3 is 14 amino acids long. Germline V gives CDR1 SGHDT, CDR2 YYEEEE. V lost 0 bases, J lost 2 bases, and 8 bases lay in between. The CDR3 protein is CASSLVGQNYGYTF. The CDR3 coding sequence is TGTGCCAGCAGCTTGGTGGGCCAAAACTATGGCTACACCTTC.

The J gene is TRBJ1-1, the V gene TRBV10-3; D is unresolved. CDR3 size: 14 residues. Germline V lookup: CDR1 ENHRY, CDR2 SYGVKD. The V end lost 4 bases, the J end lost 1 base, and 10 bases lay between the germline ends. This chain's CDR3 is CAISGLQRNTEAFF. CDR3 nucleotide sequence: TGTGCCATCAGTGGCTTACAGAGGAACACTGAAGCTTTCTTT.

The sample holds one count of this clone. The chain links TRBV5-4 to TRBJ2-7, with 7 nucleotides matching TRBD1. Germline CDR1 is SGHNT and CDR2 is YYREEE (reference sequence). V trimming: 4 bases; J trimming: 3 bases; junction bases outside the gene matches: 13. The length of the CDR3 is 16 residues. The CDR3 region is CASSMGTALGVYEQYF. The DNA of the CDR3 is TGTGCCAGCAGCATGGGGACAGCCCTAGGGGTCTACGAGCAGTACTTC.

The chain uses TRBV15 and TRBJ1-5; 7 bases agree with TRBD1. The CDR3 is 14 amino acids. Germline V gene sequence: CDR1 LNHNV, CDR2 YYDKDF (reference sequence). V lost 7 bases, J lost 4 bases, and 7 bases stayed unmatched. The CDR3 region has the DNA TGTGCCACCACCCGGACAGGTAGGAATCAGCCCCAGCATTTT. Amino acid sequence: CATTRTGRNQPQHF.

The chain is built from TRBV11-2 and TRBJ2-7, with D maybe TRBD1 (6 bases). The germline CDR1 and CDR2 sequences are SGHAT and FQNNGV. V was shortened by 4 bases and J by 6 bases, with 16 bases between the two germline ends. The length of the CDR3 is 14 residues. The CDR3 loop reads CASSWHRESGEQYF. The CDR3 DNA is TGTGCCAGCAGCTGGCACAGGGAATCGGGCGAGCAGTACTTC.

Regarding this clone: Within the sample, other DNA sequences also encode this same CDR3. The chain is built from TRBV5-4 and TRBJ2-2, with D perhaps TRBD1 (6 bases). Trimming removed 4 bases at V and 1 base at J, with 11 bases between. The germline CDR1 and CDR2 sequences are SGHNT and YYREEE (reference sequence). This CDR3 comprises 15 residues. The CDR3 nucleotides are TGTGCCAGCAGCCCCGGGACACTGAACACCGGGGAGCTGTTTTTT. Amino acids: CASSPGTLNTGELFF. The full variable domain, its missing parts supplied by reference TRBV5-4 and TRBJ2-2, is ETGVTQSPTHLIKTRGQQVTLRCSSQSGHNTVSWYQQALGQGPQFIFQYYREEENGRGNFPPRFSGLQFPNYSSELNVNALELDDSALYLCASSPGTLNTGELFFGEGSRLTVL.

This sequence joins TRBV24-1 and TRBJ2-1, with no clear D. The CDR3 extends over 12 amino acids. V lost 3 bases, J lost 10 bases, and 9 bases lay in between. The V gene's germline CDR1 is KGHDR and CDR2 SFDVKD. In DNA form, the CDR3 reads TGTGCCACCAGTGATCACGGGTACGAGCAGTTCTTC. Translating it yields CATSDHGYEQFF.

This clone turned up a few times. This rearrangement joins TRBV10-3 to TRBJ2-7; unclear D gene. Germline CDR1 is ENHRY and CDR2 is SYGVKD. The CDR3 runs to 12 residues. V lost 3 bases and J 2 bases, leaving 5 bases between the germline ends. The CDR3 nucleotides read TGTGCCATCAGTGACAGCGCCTACGAGCAGTACTTC. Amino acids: CAISDSAYEQYF.

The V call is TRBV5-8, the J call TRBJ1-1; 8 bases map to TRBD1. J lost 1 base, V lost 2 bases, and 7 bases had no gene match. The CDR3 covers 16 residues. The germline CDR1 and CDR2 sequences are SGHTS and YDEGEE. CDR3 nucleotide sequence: TGTGCCAGCAGCTTAGGGACAGGCCCCCGGAACACTGAAGCTTTCTTT. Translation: CASSLGTGPRNTEAFF.

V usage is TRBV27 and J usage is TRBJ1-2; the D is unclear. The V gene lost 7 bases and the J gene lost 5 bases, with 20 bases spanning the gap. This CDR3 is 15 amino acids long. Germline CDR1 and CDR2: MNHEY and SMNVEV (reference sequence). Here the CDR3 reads CASKEGGRNVYGYTF. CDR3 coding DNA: TGTGCCAGCAAGGAGGGAGGACGCAACGTGTATGGCTACACCTTC.

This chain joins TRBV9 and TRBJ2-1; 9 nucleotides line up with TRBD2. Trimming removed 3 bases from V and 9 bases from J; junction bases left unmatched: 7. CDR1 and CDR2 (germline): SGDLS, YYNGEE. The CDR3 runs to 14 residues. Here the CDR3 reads CASSGLLAGTEQFF. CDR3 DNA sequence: TGTGCCAGCAGCGGCCTCCTAGCGGGAACTGAGCAGTTCTTC. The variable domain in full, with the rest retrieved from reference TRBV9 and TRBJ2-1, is DSGVTQTPKHLITATGQRVTLRCSPRSGDLSVYWYQQSLDQGLQFLIQYYNGEERAKGNILERFSAQQFPDLHSELNLSSLELGDSALYFCASSGLLAGTEQFFGPGTRLTVL.

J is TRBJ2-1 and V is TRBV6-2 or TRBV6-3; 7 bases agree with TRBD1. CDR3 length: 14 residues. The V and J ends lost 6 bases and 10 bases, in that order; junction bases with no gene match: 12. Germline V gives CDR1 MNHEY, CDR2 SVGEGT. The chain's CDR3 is CASSPTGNSFEQFF. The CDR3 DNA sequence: TGTGCCAGCAGCCCGACAGGGAATAGTTTCGAGCAGTTCTTC.

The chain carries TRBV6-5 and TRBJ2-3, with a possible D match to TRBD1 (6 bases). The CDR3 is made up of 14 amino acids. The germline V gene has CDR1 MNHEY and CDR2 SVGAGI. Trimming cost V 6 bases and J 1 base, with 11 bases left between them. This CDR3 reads CASSSGVGTDTQYF. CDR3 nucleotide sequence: TGTGCCAGCAGCTCAGGGGTAGGCACAGATACGCAGTATTTT.

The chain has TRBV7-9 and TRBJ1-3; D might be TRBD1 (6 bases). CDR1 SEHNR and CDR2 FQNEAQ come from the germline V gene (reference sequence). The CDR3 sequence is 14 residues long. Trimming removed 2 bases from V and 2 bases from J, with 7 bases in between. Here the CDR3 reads CASSLPGAGNTIYF. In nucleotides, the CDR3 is TGTGCCAGCAGCTTACCAGGGGCTGGAAACACCATATATTTT.

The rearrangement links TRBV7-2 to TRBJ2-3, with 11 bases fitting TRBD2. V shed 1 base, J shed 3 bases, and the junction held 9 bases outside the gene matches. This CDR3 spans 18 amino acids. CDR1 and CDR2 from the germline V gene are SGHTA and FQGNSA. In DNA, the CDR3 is TGTGCCAGCAGCTTAGTCCCTTCTAGCGGGAGGCGGACAGATACGCAGTATTTT. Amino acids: CASSLVPSSGRRTDTQYF.